The 17 T cell receptor beta chains listed next were all sequenced from one sample in a study of response to subunit inactivated influenza vaccine. TCRdb called the RT-PCR reads again in MiXCR, with one record for every CDR3 protein. The table has around 750,000 distinct CDR3 sequences, 21% seen once; the top ten hold 10%. Source: PBMCs from blood, taken around 5 days after vaccination. The receptors were sampled from a man aged 45 to 65 who received an inactivated influenza vaccine.

The chain uses TRBV24-1 and TRBJ2-3; 10 bases align to TRBD1. The CDR3 loop spans 15 amino acids. Germline V lookup: CDR1 KGHDR, CDR2 SFDVKD. The trim removed 9 bases at V and 4 bases at J, leaving 9 bases unmatched. CDR3 coding DNA: TGTGCCACCGCGCACCCGGGACAGGGGCCAGATACGCAGTATTTT. It yields the protein CATAHPGQGPDTQYF.

DNA of the CDR3: TGCAGTGCTAGAGACCCTTTTGCGGGAGGCTACAATGAGCAGTTCTTC. Its translation is CSARDPFAGGYNEQFF. This chain links TRBV20-1 with TRBJ2-1; TRBD2 matches at 8 bases. The V and J ends lost 0 bases and 3 bases, in that order; junction bases with no gene match: 7. Per germline, CDR1 DFQATT and CDR2 SNEGSKA (reference sequence). This CDR3 spans 16 amino acids.

CDR3 sequence: CASSSIGSYEQYF. For the CDR3, the DNA is TGTGCCAGCAGCTCTATCGGGTCTTACGAGCAGTACTTC. This rearrangement joins TRBV7-9 to TRBJ2-7; D uncertain. The V end lost 4 bases, the J end lost 4 bases, and 11 bases lay between the germline ends. From germline, CDR1 is SEHNR and CDR2 FQNEAQ (reference sequence). This CDR3 has 13 amino acids.

The J gene is TRBJ2-5, the V gene TRBV28, with D tentatively TRBD2 (6 bases). The CDR3 consists of 13 residues. Germline CDR1 and CDR2: MDHEN and SYDVKM. The V gene lost 6 bases and the J gene lost 3 bases, with 11 bases spanning the gap. CDR3 loop: CASREGRKETQYF. The CDR3 bases are TGTGCCAGCAGGGAGGGTAGGAAAGAGACCCAGTACTTC.

This rearrangement joins TRBV7-6 to TRBJ1-6; D unclear. V lost 5 bases, J lost 13 bases, and 12 bases lay in between. Germline CDR1 reads SGHVS; CDR2 reads FNYEAQ. The CDR3 covers 12 residues. The CDR3 DNA sequence: TGTGCCAGCAGCGCAACTGGGAACCCCCTCCACTTT. Translating it yields CASSATGNPLHF.

This clonotype has a handful of counts. V and J are TRBV11-2 and TRBJ2-3, with a weak D call TRBD1 (5 bases). Germline values: CDR1 SGHAT, CDR2 FQNNGV. The CDR3 is made up of 15 amino acids. Trimming stripped 6 bases from V and 0 bases from J, with 13 bases between. CDR3 sequence (DNA): TGTGCCAGCAGTCCCGACAGATATAGCACAGATACGCAGTATTTT. Translation: CASSPDRYSTDTQYF.

This clonotype was recorded a few times. The chain combines TRBV12-3 or TRBV12-4 with TRBJ1-2, with 7 bases fitting TRBD1. This CDR3 region has 13 residues. J was trimmed by 6 bases and V by 7 bases; bases with no gene match: 8. The CDR3 DNA follows: TGTGCCAGCAACCTGTTTCAGGGGGATGGCTACACCTTC. Its protein product is CASNLFQGDGYTF.

This clonotype came up a few times. The V gene is TRBV5-1, the J gene TRBJ2-7; a possible D gene is TRBD2 (6 bases). Trimming stripped 0 bases from V and 2 bases from J, with 15 bases between. Per germline, CDR1 SGHRS and CDR2 YFSETQ. The CDR3 extends over 16 amino acids. CDR3 in amino acids: CASSLAAGGIAYEQYF. DNA of the CDR3: TGCGCCAGCAGCTTGGCCGCTGGGGGGATAGCCTACGAGCAGTACTTC. The whole variable domain, remainder taken from reference TRBV5-1 and TRBJ2-7, is KAGVTQTPRYLIKTRGQQVTLSCSPISGHRSVSWYQQTPGQGLQFLFEYFSETQRNKGNFPGRFSGRQFSNSRSEMNVSTLELGDSALYLCASSLAAGGIAYEQYFGPGTRLTVT.

The gene calls are TRBV6-5 and TRBJ2-3; 9 nucleotides align to TRBD2. The CDR3 is made up of 16 amino acids. CDR1 is MNHEY and CDR2 is SVGAGI in the germline V gene. V lost 3 bases, J lost 2 bases, and 6 bases stayed unmatched. The CDR3 sequence: CASSYGSGSNTDTQYF. The CDR3 nucleotides are TGTGCCAGCAGTTATGGTAGCGGGAGTAACACAGATACGCAGTATTTT.

This clonotype was found a few times. The chain has TRBV7-2 and TRBJ2-2; D unclear. Germline CDR1 SGHTA, CDR2 FQGNSA. Trimming pared 4 bases from V and 7 bases from J, leaving 13 bases between. The length of the CDR3 is 14 residues. CDR3 DNA sequence: TGTGCCAGCAGCTATTATTCCGCAAACGGGGAGCTGTTTTTT. It codes for CASSYYSANGELFF.

As concerns this clonotype: The junction does not match germline at one end; this may be a read error. The rearrangement links TRBV3-1 to TRBJ2-1; 7 bases align to TRBD2. Germline lookup yields CDR1 LGHDT and CDR2 YNNKEL (reference sequence). CDR3 length: 15 amino acids. Here the CDR3 DNA reads TGTGCCAGCACCCAAGATGGGATAGCGGGCAATGAGCAGTTCTTC. It is translated as CASTQDGIAGNEQFF.

This clonotype was counted between two and nine times. The chain carries TRBV3-1 and TRBJ2-3; 7 positions agree with TRBD1. Germline V gene data show CDR1 as LGHDT and CDR2 as YNNKEL (reference sequence). The CDR3 spans 18 residues. The junction had 11 bases not matched to a gene; V was cut back by 0 bases and J by 2 bases. CDR3 sequence reads: CASSQDIVQGGHTDTQYF. CDR3 sequence (DNA): TGTGCCAGCAGCCAAGATATTGTCCAAGGGGGCCACACAGATACGCAGTATTTT.

A word on this clonotype: This clone may be a read error of a much larger clone one base away. The CDR3 does not close with the conserved phenylalanine or tryptophan, likely indicating a read error. The rearrangement links TRBV7-9 to TRBJ2-7, with a weak D call TRBD1 (6 bases). CDR1 and CDR2 (germline): SEHNR, FQNEAQ (reference sequence). The CDR3 loop spans 12 amino acids. V shed 5 bases and J shed 5 bases, with 10 bases lying between them. This CDR3 reads CASSPQGDEQYY. CDR3 nucleotide sequence: TGTGCCAGCAGCCCACAGGGAGACGAGCAGTACTAC.

This clonotype occurred many times. This rearrangement joins TRBV12-3 or TRBV12-4 to TRBJ2-3; D is perhaps TRBD1 or TRBD2 (6 bases each). There are 19 residues in the CDR3. The V end was cut by 6 bases, the J end by 3 bases, with 28 bases between. CDR3 sequence reads: CASRRLWPGAPKSTDTQYF. Here the CDR3 DNA reads TGTGCCAGCAGACGGCTATGGCCGGGGGCGCCAAAGTCGACAGATACGCAGTATTTT.

A word on this clonotype: One end of the junction fails to match germline, which may point to a read error. This chain uses TRBV3-1 with TRBJ2-7; 10 nucleotides agree with TRBD1. Looked up from germline, CDR1 is LGHDT and CDR2 is YNNKEL (reference sequence). The CDR3 spans 12 residues. Here the CDR3 reads CASSQGAGTGVF. DNA of the CDR3: TGTGCCAGCAGCCAAGGAGCCGGGACAGGGGTGTTC.

This clonotype was observed a few times. This chain links TRBV20-1 with TRBJ2-7; D not certain. The CDR3 is made up of 14 amino acids. CDR1 and CDR2 (germline): DFQATT, SNEGSKA (reference sequence). V was cut by 1 base and J by 2 bases, with 12 bases left in between. In DNA, the CDR3 is TGCAGTGCTAGAGCAGGAATTAGTCCCTACGAGCAGTACTTC. This encodes CSARAGISPYEQYF.

This clonotype has at least ten counts. V is TRBV27 and J is TRBJ1-1, with a tentative D call TRBD1 (5 bases). The CDR3 sequence is 13 residues long. Trimming left V 2 bases short and J 4 bases short, with 8 bases between. Germline-derived CDR1 and CDR2 are MNHEY and SMNVEV (reference sequence). The CDR3 DNA follows: TGTGCCAGCAGTTTAGGGGCGTCCACTGAAGCTTTCTTT. It encodes CASSLGASTEAFF.